This T cell receptor beta chain was retrieved from a study of blood T cell repertoires in COVID-19. This table comes from immunoSEQ multiplex PCR, and its TCRdb copy is limited to in-frame clones, with some not included. The data hold some 120,000 clones, with 70% to 75% observed a single time. The germline V gene encodes CDR1 SGHVS and CDR2 FNYEAQ. V lost 1 base and J lost 5; bases outside the gene matches: 8. The CDR3 length is 16 residues. The specimen sequenced was peripheral blood. This receptor was taken from a man aged 55 to 69 with acute or convalescent COVID-19. V and J are TRBV7-6 and TRBJ2-7; 10 bases map to TRBD1. The CDR3 sequence is CASSLVPGQGRHEQYF. The CDR3 region has the DNA TGTGCCAGCAGCTTAGTGCCGGGACAGGGGAGGCACGAGCAGTACTTC.